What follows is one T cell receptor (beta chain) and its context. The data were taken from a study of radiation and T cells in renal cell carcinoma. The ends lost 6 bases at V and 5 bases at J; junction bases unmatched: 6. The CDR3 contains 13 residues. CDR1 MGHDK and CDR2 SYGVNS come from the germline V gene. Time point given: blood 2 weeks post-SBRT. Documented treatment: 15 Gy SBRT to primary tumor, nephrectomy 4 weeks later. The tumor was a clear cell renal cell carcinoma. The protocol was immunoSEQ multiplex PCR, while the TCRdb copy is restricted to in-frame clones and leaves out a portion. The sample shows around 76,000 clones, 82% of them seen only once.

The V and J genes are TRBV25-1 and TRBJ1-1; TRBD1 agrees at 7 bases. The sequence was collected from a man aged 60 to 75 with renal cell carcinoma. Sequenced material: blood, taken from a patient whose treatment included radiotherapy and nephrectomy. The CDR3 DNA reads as TGTGCCAGCAGCCCAGGGGGGGCAACTGAAGCTTTCTTT. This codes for CASSPGGATEAFF.